A single sample is the source of the 7 T cell receptor beta chains below, sequenced in a study of cytomegalovirus exposure and HLA in healthy donors. PCR amplification relied on 60 Vbeta primers (plus 13 Jbeta primers). Assay: immunoSEQ multiplex PCR; the TCRdb copy retains only in-frame clones and omits some. The sample features approximately 120,000 clones, with 2% to 2.5% in its top ten. Sequencing was performed on PBMCs. The receptors come from a man aged 40-49 years in good health and CMV-seronegative.

V gene TRBV15 combines with J gene TRBJ2-7; 7 bases map to TRBD1. The CDR3 totals 13 residues. The V segment lost 4 bases and the J segment 7 bases; nucleotides outside the gene matches: 7. Germline values: CDR1 LNHNV, CDR2 YYDKDF (reference sequence). CDR3 sequence: CATSTSQGREQYF. The CDR3 bases are TGTGCCACCAGCACCTCACAGGGGCGGGAGCAGTACTTC.

The rearrangement joins TRBV30 to TRBJ2-3; D is undetermined. Trimming shortened V by 0 bases and J by 5 bases, and 6 bases separated the two germline ends. The CDR3 has 12 amino acids. Germline lookup yields CDR1 GTSNPN and CDR2 SVGIG (reference sequence). CDR3 in amino acids: CAWSVIQDTQYF. The CDR3 DNA reads TGTGCCTGGAGTGTAATCCAAGATACGCAGTATTTT.

With regard to this clone: An end of the junction differs from the germline gene, which may be a read error. The chain has TRBV30 and TRBJ1-1, with 8 bases aligning to TRBD1. This CDR3 is 14 amino acids long. Looked up from germline, CDR1 is GTSNPN and CDR2 is SVGIG (reference sequence). DNA for the CDR3: TGTGCCTGGAGGGTAATCGGACAGGGCTGGACCTTAATCTTT. Encoded protein: CAWRVIGQGWTLIF.

The chain couples TRBV4-1 to TRBJ1-2; 9 nucleotides align to TRBD1. V trimming: 3 bases; J trimming: 1 base; junction bases outside the gene matches: 18. The CDR3 runs to 20 residues. CDR1 MGHRA and CDR2 YSYEKL come from the germline V gene. CDR3 amino acids: CASSQIYVPGQGMLNYGYTF. The CDR3, as DNA: TGCGCCAGCAGCCAGATTTACGTTCCGGGACAGGGTATGCTTAACTATGGCTACACCTTC.

This chain connects TRBV27 to TRBJ2-1, with TRBD2 identical over 11 bases. The CDR3 runs to 15 residues. Germline V gives CDR1 MNHEY, CDR2 SMNVEV (reference sequence). V lost 3 bases, J lost 9 bases, and 7 bases stayed unmatched. This CDR3 is CASSFSGRARSEQFF. In nucleotides, the CDR3 is TGTGCCAGCAGTTTTAGCGGGAGGGCTAGGAGTGAGCAGTTCTTC.

The V and J genes are TRBV9 and TRBJ2-1, with 7 bases aligning to TRBD1. The CDR3 is 14 amino acids. Losses at the gene ends were 0 bases for V and 6 bases for J; bases not matched to a gene: 3. Germline CDR1 SGDLS, CDR2 YYNGEE. The CDR3 loop is CASSVEGGRNEQFF. The CDR3 DNA reads as TGTGCCAGCAGCGTAGAAGGGGGCCGCAATGAGCAGTTCTTC.

This rearrangement joins TRBV2 to TRBJ1-5, with TRBD1 as a possible D gene (6 bases). V was pared by 6 bases and J by 6 bases, with 12 bases between. The germline V gene has CDR1 SNHLY and CDR2 FYNNEI. CDR3 size: 13 residues. This chain's CDR3 is CASRGTGPQPQHF. CDR3 nucleotide sequence: TGTGCCAGCAGGGGTACAGGGCCTCAGCCCCAGCATTTT.